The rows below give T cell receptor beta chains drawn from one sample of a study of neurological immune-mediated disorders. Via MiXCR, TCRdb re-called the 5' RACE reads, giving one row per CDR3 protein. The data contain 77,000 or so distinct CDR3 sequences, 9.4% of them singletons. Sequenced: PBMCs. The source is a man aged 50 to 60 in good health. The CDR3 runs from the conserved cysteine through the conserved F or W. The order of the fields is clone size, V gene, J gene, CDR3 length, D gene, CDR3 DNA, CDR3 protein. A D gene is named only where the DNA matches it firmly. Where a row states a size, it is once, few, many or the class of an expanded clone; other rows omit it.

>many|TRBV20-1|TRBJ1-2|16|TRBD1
TGCAGTGCATCCGGGACAGGGGCATCATCTAACTATGGCTACACCTTC
CSASGTGASSNYGYTF
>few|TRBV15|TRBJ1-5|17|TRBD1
TGTGCCACCAGCAGAGAACAGGGGGGGAATAGCAATCAGCCCCAGCATTTT
CATSREQGGNSNQPQHF
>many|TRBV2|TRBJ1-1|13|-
TGTGCCAGCAGTGAATCGTGGGGCGTTGAAGCTTTCTTT
CASSESWGVEAFF
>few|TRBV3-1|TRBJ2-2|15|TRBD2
TGTGCCAGCAGCCGTGCGGGGGATGACACCGGGGAGCTGTTTTTT
CASSRAGDDTGELFF
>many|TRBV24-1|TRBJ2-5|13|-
TGTGCCACCAGTGATTTGGCTGAAGAGACCCAGTACTTC
CATSDLAEETQYF
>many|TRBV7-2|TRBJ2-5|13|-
TGTGCCAGCAGATCAAGGGGCCGGGAGACCCAGTACTTC
CASRSRGRETQYF
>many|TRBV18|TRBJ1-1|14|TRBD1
TGTGCCAGCTCACCGCAGGGGGTGAACACTGAAGCTTTCTTT
CASSPQGVNTEAFF
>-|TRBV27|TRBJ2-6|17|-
TGTGCCAGCACGACAGCCCTCCTACCATCTGGGGCCAACGTCCTGACTTTC
CASTTALLPSGANVLTF
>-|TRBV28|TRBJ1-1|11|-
TGTGCCAGCGGGGGAATCACTGAAGCTTTCTTT
CASGGITEAFF
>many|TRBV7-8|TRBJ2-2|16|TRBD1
TGTGCCAGCAGCGCCAGGGGGCGAGTGGTCACCGGGGAGCTGTTTTTT
CASSARGRVVTGELFF
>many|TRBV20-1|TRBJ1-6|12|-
TGCAGTGCTAGAGTGAAGGGTTCACCCCTCCACTTT
CSARVKGSPLHF
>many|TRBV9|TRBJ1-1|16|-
TGTGCCAGCAGCGTAGGGCCCGGGGGCGGGAACACTGAAGCTTTCTTT
CASSVGPGGGNTEAFF
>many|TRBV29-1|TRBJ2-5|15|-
TGCAGCGTCAAAAGTCCGGCAGGGTTAGTGGAGACCCAGTACTTC
CSVKSPAGLVETQYF
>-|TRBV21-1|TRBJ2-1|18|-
TGTGCCAGCAGCAAAGGGACTAGCGGGAAGATCCGATACAATGAGCAGTTCTTC
CASSKGTSGKIRYNEQFF
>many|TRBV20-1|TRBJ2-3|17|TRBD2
TGCAGTGCTAAGGGGGGACTAGCGATAAACGGCGTCGGTACGCAGTATTTT
CSAKGGLAINGVGTQYF
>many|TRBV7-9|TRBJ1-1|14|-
TGTGCCAGCAGCTTTAACACCCTGAACACTGAAGCTTTCTTT
CASSFNTLNTEAFF
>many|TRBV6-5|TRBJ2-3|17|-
TGTGCCAGCAGCTTAAACGGAGCGGGCCCTAGCACAGATACGCAGTATTTT
CASSLNGAGPSTDTQYF
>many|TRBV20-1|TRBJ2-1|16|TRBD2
TGCAGTGCTAGAAATTCTCTGACTAGCGGGGTAAATGAGCAGTTCTTC
CSARNSLTSGVNEQFF
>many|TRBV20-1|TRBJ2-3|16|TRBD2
TGCAGTGCTAGAGATTCTAGCGGGTATAGCACAGATACGCAGTATTTT
CSARDSSGYSTDTQYF
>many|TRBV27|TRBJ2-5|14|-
TGTGCCAGCAGTTCCACCGCGAAGCCATGGGCCCAGTACTTC
CASSSTAKPWAQYF
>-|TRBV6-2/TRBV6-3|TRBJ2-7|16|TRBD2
TGTGCCAGCAGCGATCCCGGGACTAGCGGGAGGTACGAGCAGTACTTC
CASSDPGTSGRYEQYF
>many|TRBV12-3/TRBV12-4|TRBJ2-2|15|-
TGTGCCAGCACCTCGGGGGGCTTACTAGCCGGGGAGCTGTTTTTT
CASTSGGLLAGELFF
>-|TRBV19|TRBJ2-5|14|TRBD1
TGTGCCAGTAGTACGGGACAGGGGGTCGAGACCCAGTACTTC
CASSTGQGVETQYF
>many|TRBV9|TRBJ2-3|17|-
TGTGCCAGCAGCGACTCCAACATGGGGCTAGCGTATGATACGCAGTATTTT
CASSDSNMGLAYDTQYF
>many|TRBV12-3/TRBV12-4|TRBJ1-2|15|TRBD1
TGTGCCAGCAGCGCCCGGGCGACAGGGACCTATGGCTACACCTTC
CASSARATGTYGYTF
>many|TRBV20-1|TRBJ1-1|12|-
TGCAGTGCCGAGCCACAGGTCCGCCCGGCTTTCTTT
CSAEPQVRPAFF
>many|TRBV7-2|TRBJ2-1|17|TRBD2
TGTGCCAGCAGCTCTCTGGTAGGCGGGAGTGCTTCGAATGAGCAGTTCTTC
CASSSLVGGSASNEQFF
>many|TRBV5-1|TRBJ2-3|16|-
TGCGCCAGCAGCTTGGGTGTCGGGGCGGACACAGATACGCAGTATTTT
CASSLGVGADTDTQYF